One sample yielded the 16 T cell receptor beta chains listed below, sequenced in a study of shared clonotypes between healthy human individuals. Repertoires were generated with immunoSEQ multiplex PCR, while TCRdb's copy carries only in-frame clones and drops some. The table shows about 1.5 million clones, with over 95% occurring only once. What was sequenced was naive CD4+ T cells sorted from blood. Subset here: CD45RA+ positively selected. The receptors were sampled from a man aged 25 to 40 in good health.

As regards this clone: One end of the junction is discordant with germline, which a read error may explain. The V gene is TRBV6-1, the J gene TRBJ1-2; 7 bases map to TRBD1. The CDR3 extends over 12 amino acids. Germline loops: CDR1 MNHNS, CDR2 SASEGT. CDR3 residues: CASSELGDSDYF. CDR3 bases: TGTGCCAGCAGTGAATTGGGGGACAGCGACTACTTC.

The genes are TRBV7-8 and TRBJ2-7; a possible D gene is TRBD1 (6 bases). Germline-derived CDR1 and CDR2 are SGHVS and FQNEAQ. Deletions cut 5 bases from V and 2 bases from J, with 19 bases between. The CDR3 is 16 residues long. The CDR3 region has the DNA TGTGCCAGCAGCCCGAGAGACAGGTTTTTTACCTACGAGCAGTACTTC. It specifies CASSPRDRFFTYEQYF. The entire variable domain, with the rest obtained from reference TRBV7-8 and TRBJ2-7, is as follows: GAGVSQSPRYKVAKRGQDVALRCDPISGHVSLFWYQQALGQGPEFLTYFQNEAQLDKSGLPSDRFFAERPEGSVSTLKIQRTQQEDSAVYLCASSPRDRFFTYEQYFGPGTRLTVT.

CDR3 residues: CSALGQKRRGYTF. Here the CDR3 DNA reads TGCAGCGCCCTGGGCCAGAAGAGACGTGGCTACACCTTC. V usage is TRBV29-1 and J usage is TRBJ1-2; no clear D. Trimming stripped 7 bases from V and 7 bases from J, with 19 bases between. The CDR3 is 13 amino acids. Germline assignment: CDR1 SQVTM and CDR2 ANQGSEA.

The V and J genes are TRBV18 and TRBJ2-5; 8 bases map to TRBD1. With 1 base clipped from V and 5 bases from J, the junction kept 6 bases outside the gene matches. Germline V CDR1 and CDR2: KGHSH, LQKENI. The CDR3 contains 15 residues. As DNA, the CDR3 is TGTGCCAGCTCACCACTCAGGGGGCATCGGGAGACCCAGTACTTC. Its translation: CASSPLRGHRETQYF.

This clone occurred once. V gene TRBV19 combines with J gene TRBJ1-5; D is perhaps TRBD1 (5 bases). Deletions cut 3 bases from V and 1 base from J, with 10 bases between. The CDR3 runs 15 residues. The germline CDR1 and CDR2 sequences are LNHDA and SQIVND (reference sequence). The CDR3 protein is CASSMMEGSNQPQHF. DNA of the CDR3: TGTGCCAGTAGTATGATGGAGGGGAGCAATCAGCCCCAGCATTTT. The variable domain in full, with the rest retrieved from reference TRBV19 and TRBJ1-5, is DGGITQSPKYLFRKEGQNVTLSCEQNLNHDAMYWYRQDPGQGLRLIYYSQIVNDFQKGDIAEGYSVSREKKESFPLTVTSAQKNPTAFYLCASSMMEGSNQPQHFGDGTRLSIL.

The rearrangement links TRBV7-6 to TRBJ2-5; D might be TRBD2 (5 bases). Germline assignment: CDR1 SGHVS and CDR2 FNYEAQ. V shed 5 bases and J shed 4 bases, with 14 bases lying between them. The CDR3 loop spans 14 amino acids. The CDR3 loop is CASSLPGVGETQYF. The CDR3 DNA is TGTGCCAGCAGCCTACCCGGGGTTGGAGAGACCCAGTACTTC.

This chain connects TRBV2 to TRBJ1-3, with D possibly being TRBD1 (5 bases). Germline V gene lookup returns CDR1 SNHLY and CDR2 FYNNEI. Trimming cost V 8 bases and J 3 bases, with 14 bases left between them. This CDR3 has 14 residues. In DNA form, the CDR3 reads TGTGCCAGCCGGGACTTAGGAGGTGGAAACACCATATATTTT. Its translation: CASRDLGGGNTIYF.

The chain employs TRBV7-2 and TRBJ1-3; D remains unclear. Trimming took off 6 bases at V and 0 bases at J, with 3 bases between the two ends. Germline V gene sequence: CDR1 SGHTA, CDR2 FQGNSA. This CDR3 is built from 12 residues. The CDR3 DNA reads TGTGCCAGCAGGGGCTCTGGAAACACCATATATTTT. Amino acid sequence: CASRGSGNTIYF.

This rearrangement joins TRBV19 to TRBJ2-1; a weak D match, TRBD1 (6 bases). The germline V and J ends were trimmed by 1 base and 8 bases, with 12 bases remaining between them. This CDR3 comprises 14 residues. The V gene's germline CDR1 is LNHDA and CDR2 SQIVND (reference sequence). Written as DNA, the CDR3 is TGTGCCAGTAGTATAGGAACAGGGCCCTATGAGCAGTTCTTC. This gives the protein CASSIGTGPYEQFF.

The chain combines TRBV10-3 with TRBJ2-7; D uncertain. Trimming stripped 4 bases from V and 0 bases from J, with 10 bases between. This CDR3 has 14 residues. Germline CDR1 reads ENHRY; CDR2 reads SYGVKD. CDR3: CAISARTDSYEQYF. Written as DNA, the CDR3 is TGTGCCATCAGTGCCAGGACGGACTCCTACGAGCAGTACTTC.

V usage is TRBV5-1 and J usage is TRBJ2-2, with 10 bases aligning to TRBD2. This CDR3 spans 16 amino acids. The V gene end was trimmed by 4 bases and the J gene end by 9 bases; junction bases not matched to a gene: 12. The germline V gene has CDR1 SGHRS and CDR2 YFSETQ. CDR3 coding DNA: TGCGCCAGCAGCGAGAGGACTAGCGGAGGTGTGAGGGAGCTGTTTTTT. Residues: CASSERTSGGVRELFF.

This sequence joins TRBV30 and TRBJ1-1; 11 bases match TRBD1. Germline loops: CDR1 GTSNPN, CDR2 SVGIG (reference sequence). With V trimmed by 3 bases and J by 3 bases, 9 bases remained unmatched. This CDR3 is 16 amino acids long. CDR3 DNA sequence: TGTGCCTGGAGAGAAGGGGACAGGGGGGTCGACACTGAAGCTTTCTTT. It encodes CAWREGDRGVDTEAFF.

This rearrangement joins TRBV5-5 to TRBJ2-2; D call uncertain. Per the germline V gene, CDR1 is SGHKS and CDR2 is YYEKEE (reference sequence). The ends were cut back, 1 base at V and 2 bases at J, with 12 bases in the middle. This CDR3 is 16 amino acids long. The DNA for the CDR3 is TGTGCCAGCAGCTTGAATCGGCAGATCAACACCGGGGAGCTGTTTTTT. It translates to CASSLNRQINTGELFF.

This chain links TRBV5-8 with TRBJ2-1; D could derive from TRBD1 or TRBD2 (6 bases each). Germline CDR1 and CDR2: SGHTS and YDEGEE. This CDR3 region has 13 residues. V gave up 7 bases and J gave up 4 bases, with 12 bases separating them. Written as DNA, the CDR3 is TGTGCCAGCGGTGGGGGGCGATACAATGAGCAGTTCTTC. It codes for CASGGGRYNEQFF.

The rearrangement links TRBV6-5 to TRBJ2-7; 11 bases are shared with TRBD1. CDR3 size: 14 residues. With V trimmed by 2 bases and J by 7 bases, 4 bases remained unmatched. Germline assignment: CDR1 MNHEY and CDR2 SVGAGI. CDR3 sequence reads: CASSYRDRGFEQYF. The CDR3 nucleotides read TGTGCCAGCAGTTACCGGGACAGGGGGTTTGAGCAGTACTTC.

In regard to this clone: Distinct nucleotide sequences in the sample also encode this CDR3. The CDR3 DNA follows: TGCGCCAGCAGCTTGGCGGGGCTCTACGAGCAGTACTTC. The encoded protein is CASSLAGLYEQYF. V gene TRBV5-1 combines with J gene TRBJ2-7; the D gene could be TRBD1 or TRBD2 (5 bases each). The CDR3 consists of 13 residues. V was cut by 0 bases and J by 3 bases, with 7 bases left in between. Per the germline V gene, CDR1 is SGHRS and CDR2 is YFSETQ. The variable domain in full, with the rest retrieved from reference TRBV5-1 and TRBJ2-7, is KAGVTQTPRYLIKTRGQQVTLSCSPISGHRSVSWYQQTPGQGLQFLFEYFSETQRNKGNFPGRFSGRQFSNSRSEMNVSTLELGDSALYLCASSLAGLYEQYFGPGTRLTVT.